Presented here are 27 T cell receptor beta chains from one specimen sequenced in a study of response to subunit inactivated influenza vaccine. A single record per CDR3 protein comes from TCRdb applying MiXCR to the RT-PCR reads. This table holds 500,000 to 750,000 distinct CDR3 sequences, about 15% found once. The sample was PBMCs from blood, taken roughly 12 days after vaccination. These receptors were collected from a man aged 50 to 60 who received an inactivated influenza vaccine.

The table lists this clonotype with many counts. The CDR3 loop reads CASSQFGTGGEKLFF. CDR3 in DNA: TGTGCCAGCAGTCAGTTCGGGACAGGGGGTGAAAAACTGTTTTTT. The chain links TRBV7-2 to TRBJ1-4; 11 bases align to TRBD1. CDR1 and CDR2 (germline): SGHTA, FQGNSA. The CDR3 totals 15 residues. J was trimmed by 7 bases and V by 6 bases; bases with no gene match: 7.

This clonotype was counted between two and nine times. J is TRBJ2-2 and V is TRBV11-1; D perhaps matches TRBD2 (5 bases). This CDR3 spans 18 amino acids. V gave up 4 bases and J gave up 0 bases, with 18 bases separating them. In germline, CDR1 is SGHAT, CDR2 FQDESV (reference sequence). The CDR3 region is CASSSSSGLLANTGELFF. The CDR3, as DNA: TGTGCCAGCAGCTCGAGCTCCGGACTCCTCGCGAACACCGGGGAGCTGTTTTTT.

This clonotype was observed many times. The V call is TRBV12-3 or TRBV12-4, the J call TRBJ1-1; 8 bases line up with TRBD1. V shed 8 bases and J 4 bases; nucleotides not matched to a gene: 9. CDR3 length: 14 residues. CDR3 coding DNA: TGTGCCAGCGGACCGCGACAGGGGACCACTGAAGCTTTCTTT. This sequence encodes CASGPRQGTTEAFF.

This clonotype came up many times. The V gene is TRBV12-3 or TRBV12-4, the J gene TRBJ1-1; D gene ambiguous. Trimming took 1 base from V and 0 from J, leaving 6 bases between them. This CDR3 has 14 residues. CDR3 amino acids: CASSLGHMNTEAFF. The DNA for the CDR3 is TGTGCCAGCAGTTTAGGCCACATGAACACTGAAGCTTTCTTT.

CDR3 amino acids: CASREDSHSNQPQHF. DNA for the CDR3: TGTGCCAGCAGGGAGGACAGCCATAGCAATCAGCCCCAGCATTTT. The chain links TRBV12-3 or TRBV12-4 to TRBJ1-5, with TRBD1 as a possible D gene (6 bases). V gave up 6 bases and J gave up 0 bases, with 12 bases separating them. The CDR3 runs to 15 residues.

This chain uses TRBV4-1 with TRBJ2-1; TRBD1 matches at 10 bases. Germline values: CDR1 MGHRA, CDR2 YSYEKL. The CDR3 contains 15 residues. Germline trimming cut 2 bases from V and 5 bases from J; bases unmatched to any gene: 3. The CDR3 sequence: CASSQWGTGDNEQFF. CDR3 nucleotides: TGCGCCAGCAGCCAATGGGGGACAGGGGACAATGAGCAGTTCTTC.

This clonotype was seen more than once but under ten times. CDR3 nucleotides: TGTGCCAGCAGCCAAGGGAAGACAGGGTTGCTTCAGCCCCAGCATTTT. Encoded protein: CASSQGKTGLLQPQHF. The chain couples TRBV3-1 to TRBJ1-5; 7 positions agree with TRBD1. Germline V lookup: CDR1 LGHDT, CDR2 YNNKEL (reference sequence). CDR3 size: 16 residues. Losses at the gene ends were 1 base for V and 6 bases for J; bases not matched to a gene: 9.

This clonotype was picked up many times. V usage is TRBV7-9 and J usage is TRBJ2-1; tentative D call: TRBD1 (7 bases). The CDR3 consists of 17 residues. Trimming took 5 bases from V and 2 from J, leaving 19 bases between them. The V gene's germline CDR1 is SEHNR and CDR2 FQNEAQ (reference sequence). This CDR3 is CASSLDGGGPAYNEQFF. DNA for the CDR3: TGTGCCAGCAGCCTCGACGGAGGGGGCCCTGCCTACAATGAGCAGTTCTTC.

This clonotype was observed a few times. The J gene is TRBJ2-5, the V gene TRBV5-1; D remains unclear. The CDR3 runs to 14 residues. The germline V gene encodes CDR1 SGHRS and CDR2 YFSETQ. V was trimmed by 2 bases and J by 2 bases, leaving 10 bases between them. The CDR3 loop reads CASSFEVAQETQYF. The CDR3 DNA follows: TGCGCCAGCAGCTTTGAGGTAGCTCAAGAGACCCAGTACTTC.

This clonotype came up a few times. The chain couples TRBV7-2 to TRBJ2-6; D is unresolved. V was clipped by 4 bases and J by 0 bases, with 16 bases between them. CDR1 is SGHTA and CDR2 is FQGNSA in the germline V gene. The CDR3 sequence is 18 residues long. This CDR3 reads CASSYRASISSGANVLTF. In nucleotides, the CDR3 is TGTGCCAGCAGCTATAGGGCCTCCATCAGCTCTGGGGCCAACGTCCTGACTTTC. The full variable domain, completed using reference TRBV7-2 and TRBJ2-6, is GAGVSQSPSNKVTEKGKDVELRCDPISGHTALYWYRQSLGQGLEFLIYFQGNSAPDKSGLPSDRFSAERTGGSVSTLTIQRTQQEDSAVYLCASSYRASISSGANVLTFGAGSRLTVL.

This clonotype has only a few counts. V and J are TRBV4-3 and TRBJ2-7; D may be TRBD1 or TRBD2 (5 bases each). V was trimmed by 0 bases and J by 6 bases, leaving 15 bases between them. CDR1 and CDR2 (germline): LGHNA, YSLEER. This CDR3 has 15 amino acids. The CDR3 spells CASSQDWGSGFEQYF. In DNA, the CDR3 is TGCGCCAGCAGCCAAGATTGGGGGTCAGGGTTCGAGCAGTACTTC.

The chain is built from TRBV7-9 and TRBJ1-4; D call uncertain. This CDR3 comprises 14 residues. V lost 1 base and J lost 5, with 8 bases in between. CDR1 is SEHNR, CDR2 FQNEAQ, per germline (reference sequence). The CDR3 protein is CASSLVQLNEKLFF. The CDR3 coding sequence is TGTGCCAGCAGCTTAGTTCAGCTAAATGAAAAACTGTTTTTT. Full variable domain (outside the CDR3, taken from reference TRBV7-9 and TRBJ1-4): DTGVSQNPRHKITKRGQNVTFRCDPISEHNRLYWYRQTLGQGPEFLTYFQNEAQLEKSRLLSDRFSAERPKGSFSTLEIQRTEQGDSAMYLCASSLVQLNEKLFFGSGTQLSVL.

This clonotype was counted a few times. The chain couples TRBV19 to TRBJ2-2; D is possibly TRBD1 (5 bases). Deletions cut 5 bases from V and 3 bases from J, with 10 bases between. The CDR3 is made up of 14 amino acids. Germline V lookup: CDR1 LNHDA, CDR2 SQIVND (reference sequence). The CDR3 nucleotides are TGTGCCAGTAGTTACCCAGGGTACACCGGGGAGCTGTTTTTT. Translation: CASSYPGYTGELFF.

J is TRBJ2-7 and V is TRBV27; D gene unclear. CDR1 is MNHEY and CDR2 is SMNVEV in the germline V gene (reference sequence). The CDR3 is made up of 14 amino acids. V shed 7 bases and J shed 6 bases, with 19 bases lying between them. The DNA of the CDR3 is TGTGCCAGCAAGCGAGGCCGACTTGATTTCGAGCAGTACTTC. Its protein product is CASKRGRLDFEQYF.

This chain connects TRBV20-1 to TRBJ2-1; TRBD2 matches at 7 bases. Germline V gives CDR1 DFQATT, CDR2 SNEGSKA (reference sequence). The CDR3 is 13 amino acids. Written as DNA, the CDR3 is TGCAGGGCTCAGGCGGGAGACCACAATGAGCAGTTCTTC. Its translation: CRAQAGDHNEQFF.

The rearrangement joins TRBV29-1 to TRBJ2-1, with 13 bases aligning to TRBD2. The CDR3 length is 15 residues. J gave up 2 bases and V 6 bases, and 4 bases lay outside the gene matches. The germline CDR1 and CDR2 sequences are SQVTM and ANQGSEA. In DNA form, the CDR3 reads TGCAGCGTAGGGACTAGCGGGAAACCCTACAATGAGCAGTTCTTC. Protein sequence: CSVGTSGKPYNEQFF.

This clonotype came up a few times. CDR3 protein: CASSRELTGELFF. CDR3 nucleotide sequence: TGTGCCAGCAGCCGGGAGCTCACCGGGGAGCTGTTTTTT. The genes are TRBV6-1 and TRBJ2-2, with D perhaps TRBD2 (6 bases). Trimming removed 6 bases at V and 4 bases at J, with 9 bases between. This CDR3 region has 13 residues. CDR1 is MNHNS, CDR2 SASEGT, per germline.

The chain links TRBV7-9 to TRBJ2-1, with 10 nucleotides matching TRBD1. The germline gives CDR1 SEHNR, CDR2 FQNEAQ (reference sequence). The CDR3 loop spans 15 amino acids. V lost 7 bases to trimming and J lost 11 bases; unmatched junction nucleotides: 14. The CDR3 is CASTLPGQGLVKQFF. As DNA, the CDR3 is TGTGCCAGCACCCTTCCGGGACAGGGGTTAGTAAAGCAGTTCTTC.

The genes are TRBV12-3 or TRBV12-4 and TRBJ1-3, with D perhaps TRBD1 (6 bases). Trimming removed 3 bases from V and 2 bases from J, with 11 bases in between. The CDR3 is 15 residues long. CDR3 region: CASSLRHRAGNTIYF. In nucleotides, the CDR3 is TGTGCCAGCAGTTTGAGGCACAGGGCTGGAAACACCATATATTTT.

The chain is built from TRBV10-1 and TRBJ2-2; tentatively, D is TRBD2 (5 bases). With 4 bases removed from V and 7 bases from J, the gap between germline ends came to 10 bases. CDR3 length: 13 residues. CDR1 is WNHNN and CDR2 is SYGVQD in the germline V gene (reference sequence). CDR3 coding DNA: TGCGCCAGCAGTGTATCCGCGGGCGGGGAGCTGTTTTTT. Protein: CASSVSAGGELFF.

This clonotype has only a few counts. The gene calls are TRBV29-1 and TRBJ2-3, with 11 bases fitting TRBD2. This CDR3 region has 16 residues. V was pared by 0 bases and J by 0 bases, with 2 bases of the junction left unmatched. Germline-derived CDR1 and CDR2 are SQVTM and ANQGSEA. CDR3 sequence: CSVEDRLAGSTDTQYF. The CDR3, as DNA: TGCAGCGTTGAAGATCGACTAGCGGGGAGCACAGATACGCAGTATTTT.

This clonotype has a handful of counts. The chain employs TRBV5-5 and TRBJ1-5; 8 bases map to TRBD1. The CDR3 totals 17 residues. Germline V gene sequence: CDR1 SGHKS, CDR2 YYEKEE (reference sequence). The ends lost 0 bases at V and 0 bases at J; junction bases unmatched: 5. As DNA, the CDR3 is TGTGCCAGCAGCTTGGAAGGGACAGGTTATAGCAATCAGCCCCAGCATTTT. This gives the protein CASSLEGTGYSNQPQHF.

There are a few counts of this clonotype. The V gene is TRBV28, the J gene TRBJ2-5; D is ambiguous. The CDR3 extends over 14 amino acids. Looked up from germline, CDR1 is MDHEN and CDR2 is SYDVKM. The V and J ends lost 2 bases and 3 bases respectively, with 10 bases between them. This chain's CDR3 is CASSLPRVEETQYF. As DNA, the CDR3 is TGTGCCAGCAGTTTACCAAGGGTTGAAGAGACCCAGTACTTC.

The chain recombines TRBV7-2 with TRBJ2-7; D possibly corresponds to TRBD1 (5 bases). This CDR3 is built from 13 residues. CDR1 SGHTA and CDR2 FQGNSA come from the germline V gene. V lost 5 bases and J lost 3, with 11 bases in between. In DNA, the CDR3 is TGTGCCAGCAGCAGAAATCAGGGCTACGAGCAGTACTTC. Amino acids: CASSRNQGYEQYF.

Ten or more counts support this clonotype. V usage is TRBV12-3 or TRBV12-4 and J usage is TRBJ2-5; D is unclear. This CDR3 is 13 amino acids long. V lost 5 bases to trimming and J lost 5 bases, with 12 bases between them. The CDR3 DNA is TGTGCCAGCAGTCCAACTTGGCGGGAGACCCAGTACTTC. Amino acids: CASSPTWRETQYF.

This clonotype was seen repeatedly, ten times or more. The chain uses TRBV5-1 and TRBJ1-6; a weak D match, TRBD1 (6 bases). CDR3 length equals 15 residues. V lost 3 bases and J lost 7, with 14 bases in between. The germline V gene has CDR1 SGHRS and CDR2 YFSETQ. CDR3 sequence reads: CASSWTEGLNSPLHF. CDR3 nucleotide sequence: TGCGCCAGCAGCTGGACAGAGGGGTTGAATTCACCCCTCCACTTT.

V gene TRBV6-1 combines with J gene TRBJ1-1; 7 nucleotides align to TRBD1. The CDR3 runs to 15 residues. Germline trimming cut 7 bases from V and 1 base from J; bases unmatched to any gene: 9. Per germline, CDR1 MNHNS and CDR2 SASEGT. CDR3 in DNA: TGTGCCAGCACCCTGACAGGGCGAGGGAACACTGAAGCTTTCTTT. It yields the protein CASTLTGRGNTEAFF.